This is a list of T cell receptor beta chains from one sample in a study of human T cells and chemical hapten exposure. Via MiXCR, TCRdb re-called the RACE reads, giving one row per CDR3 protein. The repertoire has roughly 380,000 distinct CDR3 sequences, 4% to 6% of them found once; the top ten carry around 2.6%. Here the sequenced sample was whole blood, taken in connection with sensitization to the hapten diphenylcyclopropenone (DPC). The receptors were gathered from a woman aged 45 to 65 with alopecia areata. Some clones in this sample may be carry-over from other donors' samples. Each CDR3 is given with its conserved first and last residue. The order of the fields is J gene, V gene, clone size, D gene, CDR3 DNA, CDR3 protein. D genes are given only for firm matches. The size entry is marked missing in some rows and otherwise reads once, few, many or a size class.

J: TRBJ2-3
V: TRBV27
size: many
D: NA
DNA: TGTGCCAGCAGTATCTTCCCGGGCGAGCCGCAGTATTTT
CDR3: CASSIFPGEPQYF

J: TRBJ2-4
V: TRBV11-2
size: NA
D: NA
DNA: TGTGCCAGCAGCTTAGCCGGAGCGACCAAAAACATTCAGTACTTC
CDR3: CASSLAGATKNIQYF

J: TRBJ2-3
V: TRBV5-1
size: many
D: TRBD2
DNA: TGCGCCAGCAGCTCAGGACTAGACCCGGGCACAGATACGCAGTATTTT
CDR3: CASSSGLDPGTDTQYF

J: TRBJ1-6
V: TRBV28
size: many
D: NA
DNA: TGTGCCAGCTTCGGTACAGCAGATAATTCACCCCTCCACTTT
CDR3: CASFGTADNSPLHF

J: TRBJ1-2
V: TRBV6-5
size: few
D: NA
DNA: TGTGCCAGCGCTGGTCCGCCTAGCTATGGCTACACCTTC
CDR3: CASAGPPSYGYTF

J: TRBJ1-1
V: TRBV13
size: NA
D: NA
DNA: TGTGCCAGCAGCTTAGGCGCGGTTTTGAACACTGAAGCTTTCTTT
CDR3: CASSLGAVLNTEAFF

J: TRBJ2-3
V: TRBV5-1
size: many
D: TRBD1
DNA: TGCGCCAGCAGCTTGGCGGGACAGCCAAGCACAGATACGCAGTATTTT
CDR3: CASSLAGQPSTDTQYF

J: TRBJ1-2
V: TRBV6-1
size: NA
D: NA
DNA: TGTGCCAGCAGTGAAACGGGGCGGGAGACCTATGGCTACACCTTC
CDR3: CASSETGRETYGYTF

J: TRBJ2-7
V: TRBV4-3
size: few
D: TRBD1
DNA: TGCGCCAGCAGCCAAGATCTCGGACAGGGGGCGCGGGAGCAGTACTTC
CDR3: CASSQDLGQGAREQYF

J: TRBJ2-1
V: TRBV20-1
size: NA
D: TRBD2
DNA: TGCAGTGCTAGGGGACTAGCGTCCCAGAATGAGCAGTTCTTC
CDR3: CSARGLASQNEQFF

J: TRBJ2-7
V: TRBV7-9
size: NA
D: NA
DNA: TGTGCCAGCAGCTTAGTCCGGGGAAGCTCCTACGAGCAGTACTTC
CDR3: CASSLVRGSSYEQYF

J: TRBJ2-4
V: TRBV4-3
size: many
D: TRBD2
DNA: TGCGCCAGCAGCCAAGACGGACTAGCGGGAGTTGGAGACATTCAGTACTTC
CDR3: CASSQDGLAGVGDIQYF

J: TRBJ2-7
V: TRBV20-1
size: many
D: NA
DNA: TGCAGTGCTAGGGGGTGGGAGCGGGCCTACGAGCAGTACTTC
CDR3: CSARGWERAYEQYF